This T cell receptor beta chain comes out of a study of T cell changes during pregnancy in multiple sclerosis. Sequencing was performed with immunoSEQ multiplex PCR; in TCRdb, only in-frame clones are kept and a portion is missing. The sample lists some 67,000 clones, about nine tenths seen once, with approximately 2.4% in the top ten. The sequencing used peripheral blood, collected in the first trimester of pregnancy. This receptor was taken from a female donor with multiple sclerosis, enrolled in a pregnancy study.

The CDR3 reads CASSPPPRGTQPQHF. In nucleotides, the CDR3 is TGTGCCAGCAGTCCCCCTCCCAGGGGCACGCAGCCCCAGCATTTT. The rearrangement uses TRBV28 and TRBJ1-5; D is possibly TRBD1 (6 bases). CDR3 length: 15 amino acids. V was clipped by 5 bases and J by 7 bases, with 18 bases between them. Germline CDR1 is MDHEN and CDR2 is SYDVKM.